Sequencing of this T cell receptor beta chain was carried out in a study of blood T cell repertoires in COVID-19. V was trimmed by 4 bases and J by 0 bases, leaving 6 bases between them. The CDR3 length is 13 residues. CDR1 KGHSH and CDR2 LQKENI come from the germline V gene. Profiled with immunoSEQ multiplex PCR; TCRdb holds only in-frame clones, not every one. In the table there are some 200,000 clones, around 80% of which are singletons. The sequenced sample consisted of peripheral blood. The clonotype was recovered from a woman aged 80 or over with acute or convalescent COVID-19. V and J are TRBV18 and TRBJ1-1; D gene uncertain. CDR3: CASSREMNTEAFF. CDR3 DNA: TGTGCCAGCTCACGCGAAATGAACACTGAAGCTTTCTTT.